A single TCR beta chain is shown here with its context. One base away lies a much larger clone, so this may be a sequencing read error. The sample comes from a study of cytomegalovirus exposure and HLA in healthy donors. The germline V gene has CDR1 SQVTM and CDR2 ANQGSEA. This CDR3 has 15 amino acids. The V and J ends lost 7 bases and 6 bases, in that order; junction bases with no gene match: 16. Primers for the PCR totalled 60 Vbeta and 13 Jbeta. Assay used: immunoSEQ multiplex PCR; TCRdb lists only in-frame clones, some missing. The data show 100,000 to 150,000 clones, 70% to 85% seen once. The receptor's source is a boy aged 2 to 10 in good health and CMV-seronegative. The sample consisted of PBMCs. The genes are TRBV29-1 and TRBJ1-2, with 8 positions matching TRBD1. As DNA, the CDR3 is TGCAGCGCTCTCCCTTACTTGCGACAGGGGAATGGCTACACCTTC. It translates to CSALPYLRQGNGYTF. The full variable domain, with the rest looked up from reference TRBV29-1 and TRBJ1-2, is SAVISQKPSRDICQRGTSLTIQCQVDSQVTMMFWYRQQPGQSLTLIATANQGSEATYESGFVIDKFPISRPNLTFSTLTVSNMSPEDSSIYLCSALPYLRQGNGYTFGSGTRLTVV.